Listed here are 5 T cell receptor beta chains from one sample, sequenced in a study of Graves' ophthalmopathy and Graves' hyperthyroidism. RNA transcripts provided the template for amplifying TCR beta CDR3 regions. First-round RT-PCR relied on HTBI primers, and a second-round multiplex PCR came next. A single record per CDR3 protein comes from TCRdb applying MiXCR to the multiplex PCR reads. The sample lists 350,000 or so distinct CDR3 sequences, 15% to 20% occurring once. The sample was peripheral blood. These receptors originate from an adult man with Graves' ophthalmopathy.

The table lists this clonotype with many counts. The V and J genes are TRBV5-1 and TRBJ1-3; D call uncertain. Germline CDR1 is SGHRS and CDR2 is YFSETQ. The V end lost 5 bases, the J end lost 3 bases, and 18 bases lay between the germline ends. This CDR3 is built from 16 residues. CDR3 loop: CASSLSPGLYGNTIYF. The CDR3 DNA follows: TGCGCCAGCAGTCTTTCCCCAGGCTTGTATGGAAACACCATATATTTT.

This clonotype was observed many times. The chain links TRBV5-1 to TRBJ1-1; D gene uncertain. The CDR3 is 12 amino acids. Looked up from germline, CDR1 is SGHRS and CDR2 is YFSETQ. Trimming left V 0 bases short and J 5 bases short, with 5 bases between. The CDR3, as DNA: TGCGCCAGCAGCTTGGGTTGGACTGAAGCTTTCTTT. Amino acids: CASSLGWTEAFF.

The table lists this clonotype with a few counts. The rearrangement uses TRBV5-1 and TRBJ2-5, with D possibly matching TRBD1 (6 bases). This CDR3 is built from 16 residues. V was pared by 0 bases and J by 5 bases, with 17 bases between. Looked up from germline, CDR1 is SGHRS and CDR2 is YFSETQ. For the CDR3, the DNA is TGCGCCAGCAGCTTGGAAACTCAGGGGTACAGGGAGACCCAGTACTTC. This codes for CASSLETQGYRETQYF.

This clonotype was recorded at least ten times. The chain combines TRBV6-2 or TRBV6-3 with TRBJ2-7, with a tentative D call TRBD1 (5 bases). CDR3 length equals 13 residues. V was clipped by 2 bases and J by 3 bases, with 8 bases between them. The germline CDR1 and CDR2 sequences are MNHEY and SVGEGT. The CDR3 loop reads CASSYAGIYEQYF. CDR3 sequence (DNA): TGTGCCAGCAGTTACGCAGGGATCTACGAGCAGTACTTC.

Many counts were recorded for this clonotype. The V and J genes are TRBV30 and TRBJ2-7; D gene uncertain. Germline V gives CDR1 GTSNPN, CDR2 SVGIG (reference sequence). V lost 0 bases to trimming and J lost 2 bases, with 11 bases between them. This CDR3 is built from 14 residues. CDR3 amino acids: CAWSVEFATYEQYF. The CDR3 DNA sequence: TGTGCCTGGAGTGTTGAATTTGCGACCTACGAGCAGTACTTC.